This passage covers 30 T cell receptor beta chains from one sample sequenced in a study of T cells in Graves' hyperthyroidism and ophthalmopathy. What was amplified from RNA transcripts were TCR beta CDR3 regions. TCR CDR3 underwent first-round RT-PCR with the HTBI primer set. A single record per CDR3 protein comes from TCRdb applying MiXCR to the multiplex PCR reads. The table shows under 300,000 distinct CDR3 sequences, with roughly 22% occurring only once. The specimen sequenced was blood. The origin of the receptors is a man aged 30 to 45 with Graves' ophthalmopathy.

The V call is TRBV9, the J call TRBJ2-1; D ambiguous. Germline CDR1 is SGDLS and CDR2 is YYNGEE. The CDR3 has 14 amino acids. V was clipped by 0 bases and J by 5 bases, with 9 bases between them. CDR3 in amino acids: CASSVATKNNEQFF. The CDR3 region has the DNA TGTGCCAGCAGCGTAGCTACGAAGAACAATGAGCAGTTCTTC. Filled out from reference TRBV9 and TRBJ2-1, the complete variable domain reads DSGVTQTPKHLITATGQRVTLRCSPRSGDLSVYWYQQSLDQGLQFLIQYYNGEERAKGNILERFSAQQFPDLHSELNLSSLELGDSALYFCASSVATKNNEQFFGPGTRLTVL.

The CDR3 nucleotides are TGTGCCAGCAGTTTAAGGGACAGCACCTACGAGCAGTACTTC. Amino acids: CASSLRDSTYEQYF. This chain links TRBV28 with TRBJ2-7; 7 bases match TRBD1. The CDR3 covers 14 residues. V lost 2 bases to trimming and J lost 2 bases; unmatched junction nucleotides: 3. Germline loops: CDR1 MDHEN, CDR2 SYDVKM. Combining the CDR3 with reference TRBV28 and TRBJ2-7 gives the whole variable domain DVKVTQSSRYLVKRTGEKVFLECVQDMDHENMFWYRQDPGLGLRLIYFSYDVKMKEKGDIPEGYSVSREKKERFSLILESASTNQTSMYLCASSLRDSTYEQYFGPGTRLTVT.

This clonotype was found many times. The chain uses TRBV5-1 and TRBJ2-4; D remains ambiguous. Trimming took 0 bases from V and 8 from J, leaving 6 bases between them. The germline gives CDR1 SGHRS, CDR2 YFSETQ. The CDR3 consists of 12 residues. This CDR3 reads CASSLDLDIQYF. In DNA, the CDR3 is TGCGCCAGCAGCTTGGATCTTGACATTCAGTACTTC.

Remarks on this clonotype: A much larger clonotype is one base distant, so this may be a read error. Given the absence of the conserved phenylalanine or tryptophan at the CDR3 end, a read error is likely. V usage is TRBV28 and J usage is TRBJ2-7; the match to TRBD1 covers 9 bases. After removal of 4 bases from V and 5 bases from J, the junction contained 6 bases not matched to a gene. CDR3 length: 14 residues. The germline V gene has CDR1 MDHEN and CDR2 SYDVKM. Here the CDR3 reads CASSSPGTGNEQYL. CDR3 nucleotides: TGTGCCAGCAGTTCCCCCGGGACAGGGAACGAGCAGTACCTC.

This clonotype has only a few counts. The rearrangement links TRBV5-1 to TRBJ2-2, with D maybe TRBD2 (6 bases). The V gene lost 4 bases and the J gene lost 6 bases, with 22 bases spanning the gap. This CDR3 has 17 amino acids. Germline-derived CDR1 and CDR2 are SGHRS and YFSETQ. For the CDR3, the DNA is TGCGCCAGCAGCGCGGGAACGGGGAGAAAAGTCTCCGGGGAGCTGTTTTTT. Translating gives CASSAGTGRKVSGELFF.

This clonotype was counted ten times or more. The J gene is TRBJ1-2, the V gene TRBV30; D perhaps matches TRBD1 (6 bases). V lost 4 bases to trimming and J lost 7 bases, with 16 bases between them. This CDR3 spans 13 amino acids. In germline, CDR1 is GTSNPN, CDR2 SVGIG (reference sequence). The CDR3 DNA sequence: TGTGCCTGGACTGATCGTCTCAGGGGTGGCTACACCTTC. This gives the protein CAWTDRLRGGYTF.

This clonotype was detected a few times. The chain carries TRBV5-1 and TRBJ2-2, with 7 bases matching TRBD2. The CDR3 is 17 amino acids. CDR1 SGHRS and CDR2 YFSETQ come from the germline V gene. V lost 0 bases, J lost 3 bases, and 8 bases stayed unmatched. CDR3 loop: CASSLVRGGSDTGELFF. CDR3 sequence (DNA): TGCGCCAGCAGCTTGGTCCGGGGAGGGTCGGACACCGGGGAGCTGTTTTTT.

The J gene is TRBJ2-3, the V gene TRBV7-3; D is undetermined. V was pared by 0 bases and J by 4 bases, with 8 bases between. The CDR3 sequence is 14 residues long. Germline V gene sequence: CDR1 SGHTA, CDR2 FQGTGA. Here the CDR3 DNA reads TGTGCCAGCAGCTTAACGTTGGCCGCAGATACGCAGTATTTT. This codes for CASSLTLAADTQYF.

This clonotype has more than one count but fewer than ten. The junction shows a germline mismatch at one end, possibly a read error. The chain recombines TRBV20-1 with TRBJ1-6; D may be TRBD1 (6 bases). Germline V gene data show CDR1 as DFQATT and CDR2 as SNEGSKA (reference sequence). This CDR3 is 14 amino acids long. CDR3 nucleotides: TGCAGCGCTAGAACTGGGGGCGCTTATTCACCCCTCCACTTT. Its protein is CSARTGGAYSPLHF.

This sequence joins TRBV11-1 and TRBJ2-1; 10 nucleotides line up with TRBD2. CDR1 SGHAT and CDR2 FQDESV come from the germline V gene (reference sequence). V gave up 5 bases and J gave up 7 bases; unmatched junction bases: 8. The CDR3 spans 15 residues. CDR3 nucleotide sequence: TGTGCCAGCAGCCCAGGACTAGCGGTACTTAATGAGCAGTTCTTC. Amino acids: CASSPGLAVLNEQFF.

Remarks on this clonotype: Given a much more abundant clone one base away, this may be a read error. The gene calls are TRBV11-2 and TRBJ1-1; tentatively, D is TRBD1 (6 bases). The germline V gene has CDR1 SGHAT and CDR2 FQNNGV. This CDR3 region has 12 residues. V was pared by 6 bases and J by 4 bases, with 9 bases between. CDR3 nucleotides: TGTGCCAGCAGTACAGGGACCACTGAAGCTTTCTTT. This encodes CASSTGTTEAFF.

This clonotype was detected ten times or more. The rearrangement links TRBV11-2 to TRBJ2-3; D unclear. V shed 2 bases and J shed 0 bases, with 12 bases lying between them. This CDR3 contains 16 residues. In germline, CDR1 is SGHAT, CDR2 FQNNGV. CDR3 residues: CASSLTLGTSTDTQYF. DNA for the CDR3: TGTGCCAGCAGCTTAACCCTAGGTACCAGCACAGATACGCAGTATTTT.

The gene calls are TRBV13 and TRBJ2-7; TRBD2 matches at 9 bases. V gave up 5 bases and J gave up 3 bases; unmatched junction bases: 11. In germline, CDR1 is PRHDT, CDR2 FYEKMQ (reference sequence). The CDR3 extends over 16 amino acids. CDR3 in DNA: TGTGCCAGCAGCACCCACTTAGCGGGGGACTACTACGAGCAGTACTTC. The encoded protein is CASSTHLAGDYYEQYF.

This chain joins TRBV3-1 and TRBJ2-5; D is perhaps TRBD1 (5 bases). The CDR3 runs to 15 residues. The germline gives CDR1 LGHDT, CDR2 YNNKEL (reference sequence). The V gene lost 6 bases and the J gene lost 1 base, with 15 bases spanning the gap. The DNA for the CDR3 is TGTGCCAGCAGTCCGCTCTACAGGACCCAAGAGACCCAGTACTTC. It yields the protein CASSPLYRTQETQYF.

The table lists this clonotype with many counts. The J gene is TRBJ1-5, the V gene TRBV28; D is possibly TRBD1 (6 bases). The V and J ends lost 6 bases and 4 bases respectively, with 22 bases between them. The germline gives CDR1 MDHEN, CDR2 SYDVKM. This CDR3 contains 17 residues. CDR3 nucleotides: TGTGCCAGCAGCCCACCGCGGGGGGCAAATATGAATCAGCCCCAGCATTTT. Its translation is CASSPPRGANMNQPQHF.

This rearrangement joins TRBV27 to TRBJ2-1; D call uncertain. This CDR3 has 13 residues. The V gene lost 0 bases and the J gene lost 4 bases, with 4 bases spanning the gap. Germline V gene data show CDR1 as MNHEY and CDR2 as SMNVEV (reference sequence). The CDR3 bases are TGTGCCAGCAGTTTATCGGAGTACAATGAGCAGTTCTTC. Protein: CASSLSEYNEQFF.

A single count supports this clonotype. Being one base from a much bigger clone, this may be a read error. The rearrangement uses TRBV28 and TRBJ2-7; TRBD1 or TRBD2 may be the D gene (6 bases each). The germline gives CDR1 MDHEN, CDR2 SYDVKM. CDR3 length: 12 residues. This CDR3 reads CATDTGRYGQYF. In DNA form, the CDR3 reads TGTGCCACTGATACAGGGAGGTACGGGCAGTACTTC.

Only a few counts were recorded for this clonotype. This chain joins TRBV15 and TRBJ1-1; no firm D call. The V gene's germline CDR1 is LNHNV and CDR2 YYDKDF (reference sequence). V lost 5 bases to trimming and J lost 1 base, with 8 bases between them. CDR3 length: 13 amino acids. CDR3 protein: CATSFDKNTEAFF. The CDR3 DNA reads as TGTGCCACCAGCTTCGACAAGAACACTGAAGCTTTCTTT.

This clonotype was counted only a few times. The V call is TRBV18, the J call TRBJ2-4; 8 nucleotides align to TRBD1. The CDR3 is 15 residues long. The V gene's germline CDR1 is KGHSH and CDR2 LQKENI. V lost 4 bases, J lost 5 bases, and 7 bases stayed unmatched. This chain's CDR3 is CASSRRGGQENIQYF. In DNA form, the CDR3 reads TGTGCCAGCTCACGAAGAGGGGGACAGGAAAACATTCAGTACTTC.

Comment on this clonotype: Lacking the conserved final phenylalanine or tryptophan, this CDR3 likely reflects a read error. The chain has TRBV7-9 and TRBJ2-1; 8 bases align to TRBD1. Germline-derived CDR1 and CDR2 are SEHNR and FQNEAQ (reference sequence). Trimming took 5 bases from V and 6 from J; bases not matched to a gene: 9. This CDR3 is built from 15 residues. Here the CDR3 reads CASSQRQGWGNEQFL. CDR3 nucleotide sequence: TGTGCCAGCAGCCAAAGACAGGGGTGGGGCAATGAGCAGTTCCTC.

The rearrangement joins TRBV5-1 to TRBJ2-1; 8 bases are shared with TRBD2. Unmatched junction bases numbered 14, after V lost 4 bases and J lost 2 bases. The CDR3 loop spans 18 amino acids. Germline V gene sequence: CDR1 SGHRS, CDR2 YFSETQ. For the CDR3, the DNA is TGCGCCAGCAGCCAAGATCTTGGGGCGGGAGGTCCCTACAATGAGCAGTTCTTC. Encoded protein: CASSQDLGAGGPYNEQFF.

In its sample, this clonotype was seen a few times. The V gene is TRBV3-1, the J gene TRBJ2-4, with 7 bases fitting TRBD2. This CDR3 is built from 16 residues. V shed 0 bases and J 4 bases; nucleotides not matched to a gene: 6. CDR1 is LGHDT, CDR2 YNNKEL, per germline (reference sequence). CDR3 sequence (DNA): TGTGCCAGCAGCCAAGAGACGACTAGCCCTAAAAACATTCAGTACTTC. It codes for CASSQETTSPKNIQYF.

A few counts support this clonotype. The CDR3 spells CASSSATSGRSTDTQYF. Written as DNA, the CDR3 is TGTGCCAGCAGTTCCGCCACTAGCGGGAGGAGCACAGATACGCAGTATTTT. V gene TRBV28 combines with J gene TRBJ2-3, with TRBD2 matching 12 bases. The ends lost 4 bases at V and 0 bases at J; junction bases unmatched: 5. There are 17 residues in the CDR3. The germline V gene encodes CDR1 MDHEN and CDR2 SYDVKM.

The CDR3 DNA reads TGCAGCGTCTTCAGACAGGGGGCGACCGGGGAGCTGTTTTTT. Residues: CSVFRQGATGELFF. The chain carries TRBV29-1 and TRBJ2-2; 10 bases are shared with TRBD1. The V and J ends lost 6 bases and 5 bases, in that order; junction bases with no gene match: 6. The CDR3 has 14 residues. Germline CDR1 and CDR2: SQVTM and ANQGSEA.

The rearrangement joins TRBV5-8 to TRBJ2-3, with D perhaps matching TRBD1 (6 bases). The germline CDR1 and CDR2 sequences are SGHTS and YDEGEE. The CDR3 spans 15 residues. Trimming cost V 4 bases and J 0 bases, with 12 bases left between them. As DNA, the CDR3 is TGTGCCAGCAGCCTCAGGGGAACTAGCACAGATACGCAGTATTTT. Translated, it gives CASSLRGTSTDTQYF.

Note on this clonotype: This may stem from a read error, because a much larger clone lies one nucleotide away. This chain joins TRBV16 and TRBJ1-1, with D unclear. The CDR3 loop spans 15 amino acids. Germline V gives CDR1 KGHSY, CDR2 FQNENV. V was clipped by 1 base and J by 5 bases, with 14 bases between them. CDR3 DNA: TGTGCCAGCAGCCAATACTTCGGGGAGGAGACTGAAGCTTTCTTT. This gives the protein CASSQYFGEETEAFF.

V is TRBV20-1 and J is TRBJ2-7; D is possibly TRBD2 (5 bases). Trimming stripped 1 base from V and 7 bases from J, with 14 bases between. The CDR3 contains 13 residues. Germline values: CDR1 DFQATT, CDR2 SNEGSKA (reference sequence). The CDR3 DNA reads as TGCAGTGCTAGAGGTGGTGGTAGCGCTGAGCAGTACTTC. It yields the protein CSARGGGSAEQYF.

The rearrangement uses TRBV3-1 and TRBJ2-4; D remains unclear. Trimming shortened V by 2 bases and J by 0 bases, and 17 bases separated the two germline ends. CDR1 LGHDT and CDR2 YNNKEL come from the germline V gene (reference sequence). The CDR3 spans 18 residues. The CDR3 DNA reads TGTGCCAGCAGCCAACACCTTACCCTTTCTTTAGCCAAAAACATTCAGTACTTC. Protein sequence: CASSQHLTLSLAKNIQYF.

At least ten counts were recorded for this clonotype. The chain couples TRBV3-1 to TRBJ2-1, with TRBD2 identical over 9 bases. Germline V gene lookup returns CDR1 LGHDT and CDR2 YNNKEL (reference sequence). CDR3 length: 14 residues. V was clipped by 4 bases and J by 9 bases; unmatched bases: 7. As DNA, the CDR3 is TGTGCCAGCAGCCCGAGGACTAGCGCCCGTGAGCAGTTCTTC. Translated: CASSPRTSAREQFF.

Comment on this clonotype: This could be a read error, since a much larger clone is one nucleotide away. CDR3 amino acids: CASRPTGSETQYF. CDR3 DNA: TGTGCCAGCAGGCCGACAGGGTCGGAGACCCAGTACTTC. This sequence joins TRBV2 and TRBJ2-5; the match to TRBD1 covers 7 bases. The CDR3 is made up of 13 amino acids. In germline, CDR1 is SNHLY, CDR2 FYNNEI. Trimming removed 6 bases from V and 5 bases from J; junction bases left unmatched: 6.